This paragraph reports one T cell receptor beta chain. The table came from immunoSEQ multiplex PCR; TCRdb's copy has only in-frame clones and leaves some out. Of around 74,000 clones detected, around four fifths appear once; the ten largest clones hold 2.5% to 3.5%. These data originate in a study of cytomegalovirus exposure and HLA in healthy donors. Germline lookup yields CDR1 SGHNT and CDR2 YYREEE (reference sequence). The CDR3 runs to 15 residues. The V end lost 1 base, the J end lost 5 bases, and 15 bases lay between the germline ends. The gene calls are TRBV5-4 and TRBJ1-2; D is perhaps TRBD1 (5 bases). Material for sequencing was PBMCs. The TCR sequence derives from a man younger than 40 in good health and CMV-seronegative. The CDR3 DNA is TGTGCCAGCAGCTTGAGGGCTACGGGGGGATATGGCTACACCTTC. Encoded protein: CASSLRATGGYGYTF.